The clone carrying this T cell receptor beta chain has just a few counts. The antigen is not known. The data originate from a study of identical twins. In TCRdb, the 5' RACE reads were re-called with MiXCR into one record per CDR3 protein. The data hold 200,000 to 250,000 distinct CDR3 sequences, with 12% observed a single time. General study findings and limits: Researchers reported weaker excess twin sharing in beta out-of-frame sequences. Zero-insertion findings could be partly confounded by invariant cells (MAIT and iNKT cells).

The germline V gene encodes CDR1 ENHRY and CDR2 SYGVKD. V gave up 5 bases and J gave up 1 base; unmatched junction bases: 3. The CDR3 runs to 15 residues. The same data also contributed to another study, on yellow fever vaccine responses in identical twins. That investigation notes: Twins showed a vaccine T cell response that reportedly seemed partly convergent, partly personalized.

The sequence was obtained from a young woman in good health. The chain links TRBV10-3 to TRBJ2-3; 10 nucleotides agree with TRBD1. The sequenced sample was memory (CD45RO+) T cells sorted from blood. Here the CDR3 reads CAISSGTGGTDTQYF. The CDR3 nucleotides are TGTGCCATCAGTTCCGGGACAGGGGGCACAGATACGCAGTATTTT.